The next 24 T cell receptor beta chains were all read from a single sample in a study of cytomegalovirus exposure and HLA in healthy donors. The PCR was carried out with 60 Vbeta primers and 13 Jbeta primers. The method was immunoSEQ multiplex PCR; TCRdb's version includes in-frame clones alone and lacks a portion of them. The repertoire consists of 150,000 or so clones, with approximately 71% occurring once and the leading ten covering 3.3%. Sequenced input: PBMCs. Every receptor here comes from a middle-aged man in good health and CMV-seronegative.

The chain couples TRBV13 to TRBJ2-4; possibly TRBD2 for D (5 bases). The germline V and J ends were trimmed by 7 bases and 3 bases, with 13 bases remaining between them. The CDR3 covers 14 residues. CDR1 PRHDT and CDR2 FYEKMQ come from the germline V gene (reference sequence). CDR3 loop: CASTAMEDKNIQYF. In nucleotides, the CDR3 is TGTGCCAGCACAGCGATGGAGGACAAAAACATTCAGTACTTC.

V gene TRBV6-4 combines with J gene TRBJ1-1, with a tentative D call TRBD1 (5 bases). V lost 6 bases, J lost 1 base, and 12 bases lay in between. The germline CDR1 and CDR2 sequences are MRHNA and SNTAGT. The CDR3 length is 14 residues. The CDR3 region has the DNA TGTGCCAGCAGAGGAGGGACGGGGAACACTGAAGCTTTCTTT. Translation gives CASRGGTGNTEAFF.

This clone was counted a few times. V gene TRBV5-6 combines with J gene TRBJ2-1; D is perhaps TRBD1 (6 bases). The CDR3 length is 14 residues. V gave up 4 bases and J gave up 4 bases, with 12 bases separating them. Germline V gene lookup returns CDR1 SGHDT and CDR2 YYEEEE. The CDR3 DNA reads TGTGCCAGCAGCCTCGGGACACCTTACAATGAGCAGTTCTTC. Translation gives CASSLGTPYNEQFF.

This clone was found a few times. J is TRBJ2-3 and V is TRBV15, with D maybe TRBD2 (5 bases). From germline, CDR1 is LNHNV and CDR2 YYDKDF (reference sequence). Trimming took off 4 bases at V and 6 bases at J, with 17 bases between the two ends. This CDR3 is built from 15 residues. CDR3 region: CATSTAGLGRDTQYF. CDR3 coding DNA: TGTGCCACCAGCACGGCGGGCCTAGGAAGGGATACGCAGTATTTT. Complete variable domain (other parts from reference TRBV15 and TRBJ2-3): DAMVIQNPRYQVTQFGKPVTLSCSQTLNHNVMYWYQQKSSQAPKLLFHYYDKDFNNEADTPDNFQSRRPNTSFCFLDIRSPGLGDTAMYLCATSTAGLGRDTQYFGPGTRLTVL.

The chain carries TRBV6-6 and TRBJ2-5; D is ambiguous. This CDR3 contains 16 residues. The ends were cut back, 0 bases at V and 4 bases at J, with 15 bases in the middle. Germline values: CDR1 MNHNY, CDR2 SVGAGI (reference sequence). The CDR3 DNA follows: TGTGCCAGCAGTTACTCGCGAACTGAAGTCGGAGAGACCCAGTACTTC. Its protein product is CASSYSRTEVGETQYF.

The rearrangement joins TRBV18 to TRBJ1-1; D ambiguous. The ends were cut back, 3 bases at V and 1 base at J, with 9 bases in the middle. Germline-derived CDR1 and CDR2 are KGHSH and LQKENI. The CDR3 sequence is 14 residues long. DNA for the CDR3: TGTGCCAGCTCACCTTCTGGAGGGAACACTGAAGCTTTCTTT. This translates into CASSPSGGNTEAFF.

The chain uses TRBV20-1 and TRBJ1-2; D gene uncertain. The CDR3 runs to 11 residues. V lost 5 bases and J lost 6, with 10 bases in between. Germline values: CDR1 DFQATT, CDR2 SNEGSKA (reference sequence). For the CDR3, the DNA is TGCAGTGCTCCTTACACTAATGGCTACACCTTC. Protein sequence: CSAPYTNGYTF.

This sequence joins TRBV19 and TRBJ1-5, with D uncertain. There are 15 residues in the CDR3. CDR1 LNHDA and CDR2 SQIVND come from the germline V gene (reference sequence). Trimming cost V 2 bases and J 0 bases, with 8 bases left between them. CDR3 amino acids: CASSIRSLSNQPQHF. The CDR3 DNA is TGTGCCAGTAGTATACGAAGCCTTAGCAATCAGCCCCAGCATTTT.

The CDR3 spells CASSYGAGGRTDTQYF. The CDR3, as DNA: TGTGCCAGCAGTTATGGAGCGGGGGGGCGAACAGATACGCAGTATTTT. The rearrangement links TRBV27 to TRBJ2-3, with 10 bases matching TRBD2. The CDR3 totals 16 residues. V gave up 4 bases and J gave up 3 bases; unmatched junction bases: 7. Germline CDR1 is MNHEY and CDR2 is SMNVEV (reference sequence).

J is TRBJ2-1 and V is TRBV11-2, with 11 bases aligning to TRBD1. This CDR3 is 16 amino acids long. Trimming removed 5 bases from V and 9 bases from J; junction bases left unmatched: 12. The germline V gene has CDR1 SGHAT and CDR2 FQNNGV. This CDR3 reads CASSRTRDRGKGEQFF. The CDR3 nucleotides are TGTGCCAGCAGCCGAACCCGGGACAGGGGGAAGGGTGAGCAGTTCTTC.

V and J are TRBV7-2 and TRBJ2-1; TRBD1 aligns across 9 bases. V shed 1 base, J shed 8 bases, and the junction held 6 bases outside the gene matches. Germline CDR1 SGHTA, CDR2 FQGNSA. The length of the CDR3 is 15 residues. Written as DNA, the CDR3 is TGTGCCAGCAGCTTAGGGACAGGGGATCTCGATGAGCAGTTCTTC. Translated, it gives CASSLGTGDLDEQFF.

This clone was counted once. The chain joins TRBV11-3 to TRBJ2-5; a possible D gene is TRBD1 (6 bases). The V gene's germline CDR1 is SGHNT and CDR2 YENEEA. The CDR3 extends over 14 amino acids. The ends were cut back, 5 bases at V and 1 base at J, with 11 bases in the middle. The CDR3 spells CASSGHRAQETQYF. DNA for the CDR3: TGTGCCAGCAGCGGACACAGGGCCCAAGAGACCCAGTACTTC.

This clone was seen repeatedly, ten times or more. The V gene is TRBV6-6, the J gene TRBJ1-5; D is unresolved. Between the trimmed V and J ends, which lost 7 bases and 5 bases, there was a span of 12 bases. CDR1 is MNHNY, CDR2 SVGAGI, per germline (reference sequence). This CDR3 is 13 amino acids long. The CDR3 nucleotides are TGTGCCAGCACCCCCGGGGAGTATCAGCCCCAGCATTTT. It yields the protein CASTPGEYQPQHF.

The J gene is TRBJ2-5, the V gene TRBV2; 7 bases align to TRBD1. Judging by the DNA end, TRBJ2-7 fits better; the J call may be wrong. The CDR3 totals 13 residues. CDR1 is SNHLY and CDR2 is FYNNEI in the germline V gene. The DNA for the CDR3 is TGTGCCAGCCAACGGGACAGCCTCTACGAGCAGTACTTC. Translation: CASQRDSLYEQYF.

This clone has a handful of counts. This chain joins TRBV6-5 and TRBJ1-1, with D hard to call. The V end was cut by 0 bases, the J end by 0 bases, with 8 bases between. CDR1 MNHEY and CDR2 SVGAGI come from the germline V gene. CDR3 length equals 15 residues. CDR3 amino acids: CASSYSREMNTEAFF. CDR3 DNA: TGTGCCAGCAGTTACTCGAGAGAGATGAACACTGAAGCTTTCTTT.

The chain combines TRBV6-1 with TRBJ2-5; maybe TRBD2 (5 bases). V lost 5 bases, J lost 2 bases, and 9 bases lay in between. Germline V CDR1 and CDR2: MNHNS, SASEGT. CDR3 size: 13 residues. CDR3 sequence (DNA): TGTGCCAGCAGTCGGACTGTTCAAGAGACCCAGTACTTC. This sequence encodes CASSRTVQETQYF.

In DNA, the CDR3 is TGTGCCAGCAGTTCCTCACAGGAGCTATACGAGCAGTACTTC. Its protein product is CASSSSQELYEQYF. The chain joins TRBV6-5 to TRBJ2-7; a weak D match, TRBD1 (5 bases). The CDR3 has 14 amino acids. CDR1 is MNHEY, CDR2 SVGAGI, per germline. Trimming took off 4 bases at V and 4 bases at J, with 14 bases between the two ends.

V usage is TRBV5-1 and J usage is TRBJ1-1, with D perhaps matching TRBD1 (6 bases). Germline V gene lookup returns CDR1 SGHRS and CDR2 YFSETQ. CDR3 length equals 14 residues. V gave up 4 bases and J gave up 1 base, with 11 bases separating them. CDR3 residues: CASSTGQPNTEAFF. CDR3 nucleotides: TGCGCCAGCAGCACGGGACAACCGAACACTGAAGCTTTCTTT. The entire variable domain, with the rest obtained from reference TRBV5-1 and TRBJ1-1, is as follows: KAGVTQTPRYLIKTRGQQVTLSCSPISGHRSVSWYQQTPGQGLQFLFEYFSETQRNKGNFPGRFSGRQFSNSRSEMNVSTLELGDSALYLCASSTGQPNTEAFFGQGTRLTVV.

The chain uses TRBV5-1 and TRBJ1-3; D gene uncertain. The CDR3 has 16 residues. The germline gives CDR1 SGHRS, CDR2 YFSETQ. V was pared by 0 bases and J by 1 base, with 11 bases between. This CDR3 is CASSLESGWSGNTIYF. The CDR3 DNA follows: TGCGCCAGCAGCTTGGAATCCGGGTGGTCTGGAAACACCATATATTTT.

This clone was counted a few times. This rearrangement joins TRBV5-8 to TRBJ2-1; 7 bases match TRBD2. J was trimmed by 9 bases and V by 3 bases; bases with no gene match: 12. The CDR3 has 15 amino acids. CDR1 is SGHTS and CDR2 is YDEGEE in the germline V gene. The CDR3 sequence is CASSWQTSFPTEQFF. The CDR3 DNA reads TGTGCCAGCAGCTGGCAGACTAGCTTTCCTACTGAGCAGTTCTTC.

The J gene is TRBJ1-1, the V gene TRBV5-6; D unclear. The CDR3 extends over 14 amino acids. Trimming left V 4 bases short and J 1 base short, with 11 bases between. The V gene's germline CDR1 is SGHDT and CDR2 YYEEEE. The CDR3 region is CASSPGYENTEAFF. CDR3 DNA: TGTGCCAGCAGCCCCGGTTACGAGAACACTGAAGCTTTCTTT.

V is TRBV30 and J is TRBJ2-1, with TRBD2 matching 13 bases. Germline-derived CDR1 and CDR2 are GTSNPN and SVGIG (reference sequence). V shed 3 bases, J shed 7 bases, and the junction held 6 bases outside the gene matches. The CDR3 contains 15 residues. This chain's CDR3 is CAWSPTGLAGNEQFF. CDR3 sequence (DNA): TGTGCCTGGAGCCCAACGGGACTAGCGGGGAATGAGCAGTTCTTC.

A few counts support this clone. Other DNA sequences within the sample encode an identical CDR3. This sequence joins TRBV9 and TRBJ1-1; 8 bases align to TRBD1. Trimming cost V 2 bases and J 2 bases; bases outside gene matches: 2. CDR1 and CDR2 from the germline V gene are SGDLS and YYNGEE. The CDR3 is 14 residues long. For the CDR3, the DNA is TGTGCCAGCAGCGTGACAGGGGCTAACACTGAAGCTTTCTTT. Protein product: CASSVTGANTEAFF.

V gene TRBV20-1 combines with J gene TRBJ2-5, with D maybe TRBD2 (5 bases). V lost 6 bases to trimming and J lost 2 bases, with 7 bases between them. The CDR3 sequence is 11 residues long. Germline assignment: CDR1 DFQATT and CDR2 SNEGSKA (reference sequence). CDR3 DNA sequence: TGCAGTGCGAGACTACAAGAGACCCAGTACTTC. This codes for CSARLQETQYF.